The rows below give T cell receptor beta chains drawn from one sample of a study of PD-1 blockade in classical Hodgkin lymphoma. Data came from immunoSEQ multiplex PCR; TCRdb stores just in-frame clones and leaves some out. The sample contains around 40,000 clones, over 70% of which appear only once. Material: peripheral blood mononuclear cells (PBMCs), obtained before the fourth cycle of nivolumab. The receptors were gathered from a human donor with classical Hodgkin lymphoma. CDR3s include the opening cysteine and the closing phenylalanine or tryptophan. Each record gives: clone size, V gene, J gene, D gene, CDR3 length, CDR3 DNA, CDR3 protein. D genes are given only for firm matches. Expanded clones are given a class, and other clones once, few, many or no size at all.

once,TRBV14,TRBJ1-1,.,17,TGTGCCAGCAGCCAAGGGGCGCGATATAACCAGGAGACTGAAGCTTTCTTT,CASSQGARYNQETEAFF
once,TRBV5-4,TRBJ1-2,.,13,TGTGCCAGCAGCTTGGCAGGGAACTATGGCTACACCTTC,CASSLAGNYGYTF
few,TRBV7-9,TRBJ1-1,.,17,TGTGCCAGCAGCTTAGGGGTCAAGAGACAGAGTAACACTGAAGCTTTCTTT,CASSLGVKRQSNTEAFF
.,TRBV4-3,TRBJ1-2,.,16,TGCGCCAGCAGCCAAGATGGAGGGCGGCGGAACTATGGCTACACCTTC,CASSQDGGRRNYGYTF
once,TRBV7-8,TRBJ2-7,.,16,TGTGCCAGCAGCTCCCAGCGGTCGCGGGGACTCTACGAGCAGTACTTC,CASSSQRSRGLYEQYF
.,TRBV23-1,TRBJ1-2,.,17,TGCGCCAGCAATTTCTCATCTTTCCGGGACGGAGTCTATGGCTACACCTTC,CASNFSSFRDGVYGYTF
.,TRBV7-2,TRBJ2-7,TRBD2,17,TGTGCCAGCAGCTTGAAACGGACTAGCGGGGACTCCTACGAGCAGTACTTC,CASSLKRTSGDSYEQYF
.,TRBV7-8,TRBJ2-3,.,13,TGTGCCAGCAGCTTCGAGGGGAGGGATACGCAGTATTTT,CASSFEGRDTQYF
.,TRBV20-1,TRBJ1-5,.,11,TGCAGTGCTAGAGGGGGGCAGCCCCAGCATTTT,CSARGGQPQHF
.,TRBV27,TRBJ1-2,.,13,TGTGCCAGCAGTTCCGACGGGGGTTATGGCTACACCTTC,CASSSDGGYGYTF
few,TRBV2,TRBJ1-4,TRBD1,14,TGTGCCAGCAGTCTACAGGGGGTCGGGGAAAAACTGTTTTTT,CASSLQGVGEKLFF
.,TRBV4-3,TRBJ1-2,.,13,TGCGCCAGCAGCCGCCAGGGCCCGGGGGGCTACACCTTC,CASSRQGPGGYTF
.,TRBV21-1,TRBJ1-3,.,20,TGTGCCAGCAGCAAGGTGAAAGGGACAGGGTATACGAGCTCTGGAAACACCATATATTTT,CASSKVKGTGYTSSGNTIYF
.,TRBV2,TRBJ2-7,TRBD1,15,TGTGCCAGCAGTACTAACAGGGGGATGCCTGGCGAGCAGTACTTC,CASSTNRGMPGEQYF
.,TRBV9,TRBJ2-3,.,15,TGTGCCAGCAGCTCAACGTGGGGGGGCAGAGATACGCAGTATTTT,CASSSTWGGRDTQYF
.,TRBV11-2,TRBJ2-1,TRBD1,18,TGTGCCAGCAGCTTATGGCCCGGGACAGGGGTTGGCTACAATGAGCAGTTCTTC,CASSLWPGTGVGYNEQFF
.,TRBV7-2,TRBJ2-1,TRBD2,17,TGTGCCAGCAGCTTCTTTTCGGCGGGGGGGCCAAGGGATGAGCAGTTCTTC,CASSFFSAGGPRDEQFF
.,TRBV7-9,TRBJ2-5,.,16,TGTGCCAGCAGCTTTCCAAGAGCGGGCACCCAAGAGACCCAGTACTTC,CASSFPRAGTQETQYF
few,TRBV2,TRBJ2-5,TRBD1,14,TGTGCCAGCAGTTCGGACAGGGCGCAAGAGACCCAGTACTTC,CASSSDRAQETQYF
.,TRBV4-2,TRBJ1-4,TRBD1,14,TGTGCCAGCAGCCACGGACAGGTTAATGAAAAACTGTTTTTT,CASSHGQVNEKLFF
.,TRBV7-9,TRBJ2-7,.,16,TGTGCCAGCAGCTTAGGGGCAGGTCAAGAGGCCTACGAGCAGTACTTC,CASSLGAGQEAYEQYF